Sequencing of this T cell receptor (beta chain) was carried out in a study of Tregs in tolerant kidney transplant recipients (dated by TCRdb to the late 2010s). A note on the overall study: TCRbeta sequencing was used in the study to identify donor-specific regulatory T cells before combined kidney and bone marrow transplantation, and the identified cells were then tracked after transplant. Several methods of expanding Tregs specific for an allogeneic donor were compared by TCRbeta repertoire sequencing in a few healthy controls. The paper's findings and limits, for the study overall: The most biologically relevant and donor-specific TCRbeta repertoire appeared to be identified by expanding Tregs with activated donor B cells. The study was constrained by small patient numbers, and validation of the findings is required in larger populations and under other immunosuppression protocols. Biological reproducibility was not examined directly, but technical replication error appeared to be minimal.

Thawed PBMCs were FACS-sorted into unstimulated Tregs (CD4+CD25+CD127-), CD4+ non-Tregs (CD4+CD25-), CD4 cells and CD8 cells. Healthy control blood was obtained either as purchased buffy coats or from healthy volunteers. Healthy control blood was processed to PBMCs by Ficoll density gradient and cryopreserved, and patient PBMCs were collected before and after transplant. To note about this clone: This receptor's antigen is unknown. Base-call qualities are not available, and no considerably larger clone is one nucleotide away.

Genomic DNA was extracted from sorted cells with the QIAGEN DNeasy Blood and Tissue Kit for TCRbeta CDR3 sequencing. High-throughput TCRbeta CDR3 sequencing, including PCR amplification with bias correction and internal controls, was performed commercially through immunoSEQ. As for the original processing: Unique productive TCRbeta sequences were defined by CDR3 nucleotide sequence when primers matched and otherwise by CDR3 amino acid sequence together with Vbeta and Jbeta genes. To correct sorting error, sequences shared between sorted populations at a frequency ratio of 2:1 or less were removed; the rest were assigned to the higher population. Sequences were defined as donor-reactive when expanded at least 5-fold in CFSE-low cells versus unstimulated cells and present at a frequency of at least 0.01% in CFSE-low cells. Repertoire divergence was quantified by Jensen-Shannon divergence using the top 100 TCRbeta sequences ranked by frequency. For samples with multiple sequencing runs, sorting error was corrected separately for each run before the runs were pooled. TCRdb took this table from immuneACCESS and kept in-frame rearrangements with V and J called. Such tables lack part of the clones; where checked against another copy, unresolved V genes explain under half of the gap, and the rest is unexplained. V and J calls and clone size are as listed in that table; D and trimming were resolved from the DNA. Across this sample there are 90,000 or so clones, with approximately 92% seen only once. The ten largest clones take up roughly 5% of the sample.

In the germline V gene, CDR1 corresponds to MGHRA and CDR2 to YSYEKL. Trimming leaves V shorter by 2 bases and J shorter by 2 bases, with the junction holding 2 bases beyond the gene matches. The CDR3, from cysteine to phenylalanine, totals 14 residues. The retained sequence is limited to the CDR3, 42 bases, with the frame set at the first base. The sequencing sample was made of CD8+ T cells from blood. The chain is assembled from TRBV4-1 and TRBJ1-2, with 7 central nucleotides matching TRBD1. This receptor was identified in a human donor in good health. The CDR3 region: CASSQRQGNYGYTF. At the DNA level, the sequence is TGCGCCAGCAGCCAAAGACAGGGCAACTATGGCTACACCTTC.